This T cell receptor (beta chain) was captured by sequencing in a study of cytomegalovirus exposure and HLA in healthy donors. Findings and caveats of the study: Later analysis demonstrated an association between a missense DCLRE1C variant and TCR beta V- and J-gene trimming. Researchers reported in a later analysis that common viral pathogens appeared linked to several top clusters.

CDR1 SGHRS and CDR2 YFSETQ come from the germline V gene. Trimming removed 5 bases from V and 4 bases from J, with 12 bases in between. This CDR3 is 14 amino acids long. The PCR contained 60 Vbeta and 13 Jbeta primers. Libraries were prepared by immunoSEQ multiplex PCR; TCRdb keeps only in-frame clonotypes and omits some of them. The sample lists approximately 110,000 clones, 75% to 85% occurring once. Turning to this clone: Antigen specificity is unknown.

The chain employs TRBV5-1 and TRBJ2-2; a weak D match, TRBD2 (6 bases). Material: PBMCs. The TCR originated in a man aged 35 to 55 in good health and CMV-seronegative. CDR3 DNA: TGCGCCAGCAGTAGTTTGGGGGGCACCGGGGAGCTGTTTTTT. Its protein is CASSSLGGTGELFF.